This T cell receptor beta chain was retrieved from a study of T cell clones after liver transplantation. Across the whole study: Three of the eight recipients were HCV-positive; the rest had non-autoimmune, non-viral transplant indications. Study-level points and caveats: Post-transplant time points were not standardized, so conclusions are preliminary. Compared with third party-reactive sequences, donor-reactive ones declined more, independent of withdrawal success.

Sorting of unstimulated PBMCs yielded separate CD3+CD4+ and CD3+CD8+ fractions. Sequencing used immunoSEQ multiplex PCR; TCRdb keeps in-frame clones, though not all of them. This table has some 80,000 clones, around four fifths appearing once. This clone was recorded once. Its antigen remains unidentified. Sample: CD4+ T cells from blood, taken less than 50 months after liver transplant. The TCR sequence derives from a human patient who received a liver transplant. Part of the T cell pool may stem from the graft donor.

The CDR3 DNA is TGTGCCAGCAGCTTGAGGACAGGGGGCAATCAGCCCCAGCATTTT. It translates to CASSLRTGGNQPQHF. The chain uses TRBV5-6 and TRBJ1-5; TRBD1 matches at 9 bases. The CDR3 is 15 residues long. Per germline, CDR1 SGHDT and CDR2 YYEEEE. V gave up 1 base and J gave up 2 bases; unmatched junction bases: 1.